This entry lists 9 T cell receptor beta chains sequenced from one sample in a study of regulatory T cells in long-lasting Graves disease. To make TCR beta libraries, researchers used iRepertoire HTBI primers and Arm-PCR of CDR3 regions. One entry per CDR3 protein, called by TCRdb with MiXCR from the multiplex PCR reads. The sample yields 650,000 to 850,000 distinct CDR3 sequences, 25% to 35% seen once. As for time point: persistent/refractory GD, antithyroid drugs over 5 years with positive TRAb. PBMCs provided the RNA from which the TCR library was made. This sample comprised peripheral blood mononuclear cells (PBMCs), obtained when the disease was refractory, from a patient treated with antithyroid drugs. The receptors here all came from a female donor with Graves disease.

CDR3 residues: CASSTPGLVGELFF. The CDR3 DNA follows: TGCGCCAGCAGCACACCGGGGTTGGTCGGGGAGCTGTTTTTT. The V call is TRBV5-1, the J call TRBJ2-2; TRBD2 is a possible D gene (5 bases). The CDR3 runs to 14 residues. CDR1 is SGHRS and CDR2 is YFSETQ in the germline V gene. V lost 4 bases and J lost 7, with 14 bases in between.

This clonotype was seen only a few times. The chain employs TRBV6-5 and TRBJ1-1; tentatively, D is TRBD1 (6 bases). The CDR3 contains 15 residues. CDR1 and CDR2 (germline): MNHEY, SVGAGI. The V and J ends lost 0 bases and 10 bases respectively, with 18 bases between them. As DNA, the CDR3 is TGTGCCAGCAGTTACTCTGGGGGAACAGGGATGGGAGCTTTCTTT. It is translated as CASSYSGGTGMGAFF.

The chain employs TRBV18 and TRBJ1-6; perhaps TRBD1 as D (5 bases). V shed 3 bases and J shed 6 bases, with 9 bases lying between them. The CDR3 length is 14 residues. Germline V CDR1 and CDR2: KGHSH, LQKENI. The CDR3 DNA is TGTGCCAGCTCACCCTCCAGGGTTAATTCACCCCTCCACTTT. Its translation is CASSPSRVNSPLHF. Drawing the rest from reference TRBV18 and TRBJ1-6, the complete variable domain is NAGVMQNPRHLVRRRGQEARLRCSPMKGHSHVYWYRQLPEEGLKFMVYLQKENIIDESGMPKERFSAEFPKEGPSILRIQQVVRGDSAAYFCASSPSRVNSPLHFGNGTRLTVT.

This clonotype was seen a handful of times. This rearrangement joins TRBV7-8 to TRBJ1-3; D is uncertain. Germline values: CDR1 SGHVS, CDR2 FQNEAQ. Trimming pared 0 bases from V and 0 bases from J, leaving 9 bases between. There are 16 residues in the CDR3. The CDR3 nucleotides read TGTGCCAGCAGCTTAGCTCTTGTCGTCTCTGGAAACACCATATATTTT. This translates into CASSLALVVSGNTIYF.

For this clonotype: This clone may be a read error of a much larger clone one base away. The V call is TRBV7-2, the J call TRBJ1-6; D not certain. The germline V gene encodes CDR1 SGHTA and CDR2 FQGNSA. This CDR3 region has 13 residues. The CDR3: CASSLDFVSPLRF. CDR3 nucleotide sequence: TGTGCCAGCAGCTTAGATTTCGTATCACCCCTCCGCTTT.

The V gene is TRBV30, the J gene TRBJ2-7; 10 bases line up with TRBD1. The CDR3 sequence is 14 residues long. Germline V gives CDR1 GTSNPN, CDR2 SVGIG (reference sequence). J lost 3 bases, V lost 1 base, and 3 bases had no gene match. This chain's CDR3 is CAWSATGGGYEQYF. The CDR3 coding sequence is TGTGCCTGGAGTGCGACAGGGGGCGGCTACGAGCAGTACTTC.

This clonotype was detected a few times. CDR3 DNA sequence: TGTGCCAGCTCACCCGGTGGAAGGGACGAGCAGTACTTC. The encoded protein is CASSPGGRDEQYF. The J gene is TRBJ2-7, the V gene TRBV18; D is unresolved. The CDR3 consists of 13 residues. Germline CDR1 and CDR2: KGHSH and LQKENI. Trimming pared 3 bases from V and 5 bases from J, leaving 11 bases between.

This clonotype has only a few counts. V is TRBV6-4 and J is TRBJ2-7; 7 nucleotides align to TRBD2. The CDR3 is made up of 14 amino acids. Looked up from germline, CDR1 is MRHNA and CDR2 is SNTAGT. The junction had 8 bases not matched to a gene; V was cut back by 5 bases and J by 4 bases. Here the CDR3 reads CASSLIGGSYEQYF. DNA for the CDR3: TGTGCCAGCAGTTTAATTGGCGGGAGTTACGAGCAGTACTTC.

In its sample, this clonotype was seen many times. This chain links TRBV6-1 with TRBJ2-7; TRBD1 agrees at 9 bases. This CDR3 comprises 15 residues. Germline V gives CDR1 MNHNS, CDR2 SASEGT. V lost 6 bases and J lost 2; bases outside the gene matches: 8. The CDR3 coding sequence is TGTGCCAGCAGCCTCGACAGGGGGATTCCCTACGAGCAGTACTTC. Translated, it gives CASSLDRGIPYEQYF.